This TCR beta chain was documented in a study of blood T cell repertoires in COVID-19. Across the study: Researchers got acute and convalescent COVID-19 samples from the United States, Italy and Spain. T cells, B-cell-depleted T cells, or PBMCs provided the cDNA or gDNA that served as material.

In the original analysis: Researchers report that nucleated cell counts were estimated from reference gene primer amplification. Sequencing used immunoSEQ multiplex PCR; TCRdb keeps in-frame clones, though not all of them. Clone size and the V and J calls come from that table; the DNA yielded D and trimming. The data hold 110,000 to 150,000 clones, with around 72% observed a single time. The CDR3 totals 16 residues. Per germline, CDR1 MNHNS and CDR2 SASEGT. V was trimmed by 0 bases and J by 5 bases, leaving 17 bases between them. Material: peripheral blood. This clonotype originated in a woman aged 55-70 years with acute or convalescent COVID-19. The chain links TRBV6-1 to TRBJ2-7, with D perhaps TRBD2 (5 bases). CDR3 in DNA: TGTGCCAGCAGTGAAGCGCTTCGAGGCCCCGGGAACGAGCAGTACTTC. Protein: CASSEALRGPGNEQYF.